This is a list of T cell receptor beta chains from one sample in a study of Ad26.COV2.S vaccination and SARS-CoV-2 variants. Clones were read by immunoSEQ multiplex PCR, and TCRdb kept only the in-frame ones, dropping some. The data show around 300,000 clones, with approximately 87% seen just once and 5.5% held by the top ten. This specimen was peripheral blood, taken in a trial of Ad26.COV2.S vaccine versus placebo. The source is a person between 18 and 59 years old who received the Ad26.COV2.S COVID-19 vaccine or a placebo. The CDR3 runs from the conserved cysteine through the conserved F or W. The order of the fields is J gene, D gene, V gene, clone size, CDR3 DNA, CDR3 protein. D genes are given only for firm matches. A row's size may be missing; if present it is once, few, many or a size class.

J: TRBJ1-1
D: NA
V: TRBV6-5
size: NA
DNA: TGTGCCAGCAGTCGACGGGCGGGGACTGAAGCTTTCTTT
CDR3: CASSRRAGTEAFF

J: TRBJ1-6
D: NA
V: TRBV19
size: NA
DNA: TGTGCCAGTAGCCCAAGTTCCACCTATAATTCACCCCTCCACTTT
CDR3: CASSPSSTYNSPLHF

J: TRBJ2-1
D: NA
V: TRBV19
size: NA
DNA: TGTGCCAGTAGTAGGCAGGGGTTAAATGAGCAGTTCTTC
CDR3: CASSRQGLNEQFF

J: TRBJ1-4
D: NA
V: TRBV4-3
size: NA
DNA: TGCGCCAGCAGCCAAGATTTCTTGGCAGATAATGAAAAACTGTTTTTT
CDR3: CASSQDFLADNEKLFF

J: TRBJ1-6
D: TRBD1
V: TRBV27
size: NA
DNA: TGTGCCAGCAGTTTAGACAGGGCCTATTCACCCCTCCACTTT
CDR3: CASSLDRAYSPLHF

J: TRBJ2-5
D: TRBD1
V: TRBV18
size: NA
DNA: TGTGCCAGCTCACTATATGGTGGGACAGCCGAGACCCAGTACTTC
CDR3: CASSLYGGTAETQYF

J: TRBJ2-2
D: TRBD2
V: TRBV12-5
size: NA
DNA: TGTGCTTCTCAGCGGGAGGGAAATACCGGGGAGCTGTTTTTT
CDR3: CASQREGNTGELFF

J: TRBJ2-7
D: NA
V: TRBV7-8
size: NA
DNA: TGTGCCAGCCTAACCGGTACGGAGCAGTACTTC
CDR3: CASLTGTEQYF

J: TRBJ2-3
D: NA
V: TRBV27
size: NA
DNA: TGTGCCAGCAGTTTCGACCATACGCAGTATTTT
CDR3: CASSFDHTQYF

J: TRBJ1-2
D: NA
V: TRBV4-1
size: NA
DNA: TGCGCCAGCAGCCAAGAGGGCGGTTATGGCTACACCTTC
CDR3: CASSQEGGYGYTF

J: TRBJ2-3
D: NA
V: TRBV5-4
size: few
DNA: TGTGCCAGCAGCTTGACCAACACAGATACGCAGTATTTT
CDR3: CASSLTNTDTQYF

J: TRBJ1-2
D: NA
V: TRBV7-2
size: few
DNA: TGTGCCAGCGAACAGGAGGTGACCTATGGCTACACCTTC
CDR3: CASEQEVTYGYTF

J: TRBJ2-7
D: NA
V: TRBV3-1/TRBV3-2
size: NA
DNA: TGTGCCAGCAGCCAAGAATACGATACCTACGAGCAGTACTTC
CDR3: CASSQEYDTYEQYF

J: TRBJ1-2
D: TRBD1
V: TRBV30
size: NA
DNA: TGTGCCTGGAGTTCGGACAGGACCTATGGCTACACCTTC
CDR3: CAWSSDRTYGYTF

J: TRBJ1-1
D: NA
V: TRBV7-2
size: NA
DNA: TGTGCCAGCACGAGTTTTAGGAACACTGAAGCTTTCTTT
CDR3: CASTSFRNTEAFF

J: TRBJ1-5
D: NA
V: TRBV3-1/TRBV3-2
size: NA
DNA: TGTGCCAGCAGCCTACAGGGAAACAATCAGCCCCAGCATTTT
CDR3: CASSLQGNNQPQHF

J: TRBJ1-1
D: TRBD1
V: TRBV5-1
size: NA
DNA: TGCGCCAGCAACAACCGACAGGGCGCGGAGACTGAAGCTTTCTTT
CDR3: CASNNRQGAETEAFF

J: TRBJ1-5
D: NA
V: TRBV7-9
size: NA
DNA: TGTGCCAGCAGCCGCGGGCAGTTCAATCAGCCCCAGCATTTT
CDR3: CASSRGQFNQPQHF

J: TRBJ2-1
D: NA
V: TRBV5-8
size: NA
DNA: TGTGCCAGCAGCTTGGGTTTCGGCGGGGTAACCTACAATGAGCAGTTCTTC
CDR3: CASSLGFGGVTYNEQFF

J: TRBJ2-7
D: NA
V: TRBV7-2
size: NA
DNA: TGTGCCAGCATTCTAACTGGATGGGGAGAGCAGTACTTC
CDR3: CASILTGWGEQYF

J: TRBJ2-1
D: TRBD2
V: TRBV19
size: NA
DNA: TGTGCCAGTAGCCCGGGACTAGCGGGAGGTATGCCCCCATACAATGAGCAGTTCTTC
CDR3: CASSPGLAGGMPPYNEQFF

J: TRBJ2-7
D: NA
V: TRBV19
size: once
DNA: TGTGCCAGTAGTATAAATAGAGGTCTTCGGAACGAGCAGTACTTC
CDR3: CASSINRGLRNEQYF

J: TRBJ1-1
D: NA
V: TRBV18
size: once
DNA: TGTGCCAGCTCGACAACCCGGGAGGCACCTGAAGCTTTCTTT
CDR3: CASSTTREAPEAFF

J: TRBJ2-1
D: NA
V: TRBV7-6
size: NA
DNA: TGTGCCAGCAGCTCAAGACTAGTGGGGGCCCGGGGCTCCTACAATGAGCAGTTCTTC
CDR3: CASSSRLVGARGSYNEQFF

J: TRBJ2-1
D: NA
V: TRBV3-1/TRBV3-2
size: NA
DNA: TGTGCCAGCACCGTAGAACCAGGGTGGATGGATGAGCAGTTCTTC
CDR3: CASTVEPGWMDEQFF